The 8 T cell receptor beta chains reported below all come from one sample, sequenced in a study of blood T cell repertoires in COVID-19. TCRdb's copy holds only in-frame clones and misses some; the assay was immunoSEQ multiplex PCR. The table has more than 350,000 clones, just under 90% seen once; the top ten hold roughly 9.4%. Sequenced: PBMCs or T cells enriched from blood (not recorded which). The origin of the receptors is a woman aged 45-60 years who had recovered from COVID-19.

This sequence joins TRBV11-1 and TRBJ1-3; 8 nucleotides line up with TRBD1. CDR1 is SGHAT, CDR2 FQDESV, per germline (reference sequence). The CDR3 extends over 16 amino acids. J gave up 4 bases and V 3 bases, and 8 bases lay outside the gene matches. CDR3 nucleotides: TGTGCCAGCAGCTTGACGAGACAGGGGTTCGGAAACACCATATATTTT. It encodes CASSLTRQGFGNTIYF.

This chain joins TRBV2 and TRBJ1-5, with D possibly being TRBD1 (6 bases). The germline V gene has CDR1 SNHLY and CDR2 FYNNEI. CDR3 length: 14 amino acids. V gave up 4 bases and J gave up 4 bases, with 11 bases separating them. The CDR3 is CASSVWGRNQPQHF. The DNA for the CDR3 is TGTGCCAGCAGTGTCTGGGGGCGGAATCAGCCCCAGCATTTT.

Details on this clone: At the DNA level, this CDR3 is encoded by other sequences in the same sample as well. This sequence joins TRBV18 and TRBJ1-5; D unclear. From germline, CDR1 is KGHSH and CDR2 LQKENI. There are 13 residues in the CDR3. V was clipped by 1 base and J by 5 bases, with 6 bases between them. CDR3 loop: CASSPRTDQPQHF. The CDR3 DNA reads TGTGCCAGCTCACCACGTACGGATCAGCCCCAGCATTTT.

This chain links TRBV6-1 with TRBJ2-7; TRBD2 matches 15 bases. Trimming removed 4 bases from V and 2 bases from J; junction bases left unmatched: 6. CDR3 size: 17 residues. CDR1 MNHNS and CDR2 SASEGT come from the germline V gene. The DNA for the CDR3 is TGTGCCAGCAGTGCCGGGACTAGCGGGGGGAGTACCTACGAGCAGTACTTC. Protein product: CASSAGTSGGSTYEQYF.

The sample holds one count of this clone. The chain recombines TRBV30 with TRBJ1-6; D gene ambiguous. The CDR3 totals 13 residues. Germline V CDR1 and CDR2: GTSNPN, SVGIG (reference sequence). In nucleotides, the CDR3 is TGTGCTATCCAGGATACCGGTAATTCACCCCTCCACTTT. As protein: CAIQDTGNSPLHF. Using reference TRBV30 and TRBJ1-6 for the parts outside the CDR3, the full variable domain is SQTIHQWPATLVQPVGSPLSLECTVEGTSNPNLYWYRQAAGRGLQLLFYSVGIGQISSEVPQNLSASRPQDRQFILSSKKLLLSDSGFYLCAIQDTGNSPLHFGNGTRLTVT.

The CDR3 reads CASSLGGGASDEQFF. The CDR3 nucleotides read TGTGCCAGCAGCTTGGGCGGGGGGGCTTCGGATGAGCAGTTCTTC. The chain links TRBV11-3 to TRBJ2-1; 9 bases fit TRBD2. Germline CDR1 reads SGHNT; CDR2 reads YENEEA. J was trimmed by 8 bases and V by 3 bases; bases with no gene match: 8. The CDR3 runs to 15 residues.

J is TRBJ1-4 and V is TRBV27; 7 positions agree with TRBD1. V trimming: 6 bases; J trimming: 2 bases; junction bases outside the gene matches: 9. The germline V gene has CDR1 MNHEY and CDR2 SMNVEV (reference sequence). This CDR3 has 16 amino acids. CDR3 in amino acids: CASRSDRVATNEKLFF. CDR3 coding DNA: TGTGCCAGCAGGTCAGACAGGGTAGCCACTAATGAAAAACTGTTTTTT.

The V and J genes are TRBV5-6 and TRBJ1-1, with D unresolved. The germline V gene has CDR1 SGHDT and CDR2 YYEEEE. V lost 4 bases to trimming and J lost 6 bases, with 19 bases between them. The CDR3 is 15 residues long. CDR3: CASSPPTFIGAEAFF. CDR3 DNA sequence: TGTGCCAGCAGCCCGCCGACATTTATAGGCGCTGAAGCTTTCTTT. Full variable domain (outside the CDR3, taken from reference TRBV5-6 and TRBJ1-1): DAGVTQSPTHLIKTRGQQVTLRCSPKSGHDTVSWYQQALGQGPQFIFQYYEEEERQRGNFPDRFSGHQFPNYSSELNVNALLLGDSALYLCASSPPTFIGAEAFFGQGTRLTVV.